This TCR beta chain emerged from a study of T cells in Graves' hyperthyroidism and ophthalmopathy. This clonotype occurred a few times. Deletions cut 5 bases from V and 1 base from J, with 23 bases between. This CDR3 region has 18 residues. Germline-derived CDR1 and CDR2 are SGHAT and FQDESV (reference sequence). RNA transcripts provided the source from which TCR beta CDR3 regions were amplified. An initial round of RT-PCR targeting the TCR CDR3 relied on the HTBI primer set. One entry per CDR3 protein results from TCRdb running MiXCR on the multiplex PCR reads. The table lists more than 550,000 distinct CDR3 sequences, 18% of them singletons. 8.5 to 10 ml of fresh peripheral blood supplied the PBMCs.

This TCR came from a woman between 50 and 59 years old with Graves' hyperthyroidism that later progressed to Graves' ophthalmopathy. Sequenced material: blood. The chain joins TRBV11-1 to TRBJ2-5; D unresolved. CDR3 sequence: CASSERAELASAQETQYF. DNA of the CDR3: TGTGCCAGCAGCGAAAGGGCTGAACTGGCGAGCGCCCAAGAGACCCAGTACTTC. Full variable domain (rest looked up from reference TRBV11-1 and TRBJ2-5): EAEVAQSPRYKITEKSQAVAFWCDPISGHATLYWYRQILGQGPELLVQFQDESVVDDSQLPKDRFSAERLKGVDSTLKIQPAELGDSAMYLCASSERAELASAQETQYFGPGTRLLVL.